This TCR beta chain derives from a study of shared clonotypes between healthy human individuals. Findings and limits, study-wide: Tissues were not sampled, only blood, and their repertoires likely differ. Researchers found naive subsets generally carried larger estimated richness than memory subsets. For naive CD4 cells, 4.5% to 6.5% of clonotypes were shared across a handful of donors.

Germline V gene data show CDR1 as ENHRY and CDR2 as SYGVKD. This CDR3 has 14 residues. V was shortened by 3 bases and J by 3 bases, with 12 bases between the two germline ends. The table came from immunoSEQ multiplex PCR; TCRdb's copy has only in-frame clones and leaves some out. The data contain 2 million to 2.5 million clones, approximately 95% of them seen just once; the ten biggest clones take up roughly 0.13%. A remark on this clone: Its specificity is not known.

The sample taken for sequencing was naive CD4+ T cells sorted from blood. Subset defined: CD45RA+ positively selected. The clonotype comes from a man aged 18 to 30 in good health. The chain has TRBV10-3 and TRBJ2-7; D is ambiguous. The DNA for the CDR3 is TGTGCCATCAGTGACCTTGCAGTCTTCTACGAGCAGTACTTC. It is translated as CAISDLAVFYEQYF.